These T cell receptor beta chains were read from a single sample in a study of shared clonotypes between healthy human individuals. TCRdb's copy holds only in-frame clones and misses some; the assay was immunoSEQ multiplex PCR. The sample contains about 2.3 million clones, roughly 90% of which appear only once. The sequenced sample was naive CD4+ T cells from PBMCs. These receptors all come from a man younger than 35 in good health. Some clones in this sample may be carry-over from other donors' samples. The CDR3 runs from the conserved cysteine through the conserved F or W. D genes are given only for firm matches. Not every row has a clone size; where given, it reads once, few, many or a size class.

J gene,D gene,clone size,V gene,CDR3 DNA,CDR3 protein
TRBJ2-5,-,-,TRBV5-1,TGCGCCAGCAGCTTGGGACAACTCCAAGAGACCCAGTACTTC,CASSLGQLQETQYF
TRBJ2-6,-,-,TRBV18,TGTGCCAGCTCACCCGGATACTCTGGGGCCAACGTCCTGACTTTC,CASSPGYSGANVLTF
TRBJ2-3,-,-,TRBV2,TGTGCCAGCAGTCCCCGGCAGGCAGTAAGGGATACGCAGTATTTT,CASSPRQAVRDTQYF
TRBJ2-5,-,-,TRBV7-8,TGTGCCAGCAGCCCGAGGACTTCCGCAAAAGAGACCCAGTACTTC,CASSPRTSAKETQYF
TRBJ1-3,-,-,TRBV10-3,TGTGCCATCGCTCAGGGTCTGAGGGGAAACACCATATATTTT,CAIAQGLRGNTIYF
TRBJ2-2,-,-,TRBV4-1,TGCGCCAGCAGCCAACAGGGGCGCCAGAACACCGGGGAGCTGTTTTTT,CASSQQGRQNTGELFF
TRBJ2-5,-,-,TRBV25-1,TGTGCCAGCAGTGACGCCGGGGCCCAAGAGACCCAGTACTTC,CASSDAGAQETQYF
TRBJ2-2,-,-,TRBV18,TGTGCCAGCTCACCAGGGGGCGTTTCCGGGGAGCTGTTTTTT,CASSPGGVSGELFF
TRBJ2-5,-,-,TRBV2,TGTGCCAGCAGTGCGGAGACTGGAGAGACCCAGTACTTC,CASSAETGETQYF
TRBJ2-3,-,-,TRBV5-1,TGCGCCAGCAGCTTCGGGGCAGGGCCCTCCACAGATACGCAGTATTTT,CASSFGAGPSTDTQYF
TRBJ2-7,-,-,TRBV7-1,TGTGCCAGCAGCCTCCAAGGGATTGGGTACGAGCAGTACTTC,CASSLQGIGYEQYF
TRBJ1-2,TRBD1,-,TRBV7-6,TGTGCCAGCAGCTTAACCACAGGGGGAATCGGCTACACCTTC,CASSLTTGGIGYTF
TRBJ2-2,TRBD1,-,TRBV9,TGTGCCAGCAGCTTGACATCAGGGGGAGACGGGGAGCTGTTTTTT,CASSLTSGGDGELFF
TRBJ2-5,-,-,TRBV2,TGTGCCAGCGGGACAACCCAAGAGACCCAGTACTTC,CASGTTQETQYF
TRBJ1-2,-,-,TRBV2,TGTGCCAGCAGTGAAGCGCTTCCGTGGGAGGGTTCACGCTACACCTTC,CASSEALPWEGSRYTF
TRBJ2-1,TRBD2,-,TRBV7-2,TGTGCCAGCAGCGAGGCGGGAGGGAGTGGAAACAATGAGCAGTTCTTC,CASSEAGGSGNNEQFF
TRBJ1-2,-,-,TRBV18,TGTGCCAGCTCACCCCCTTCAGGACAGTATGGCTACACCTTC,CASSPPSGQYGYTF
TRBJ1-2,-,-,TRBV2,TGTGCCAGCAGTGCTGGGGACATAAAGAATGGCTACACCTTC,CASSAGDIKNGYTF
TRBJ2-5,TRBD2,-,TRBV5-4,TGTGCCAGCAACCTGGCACTAGCGGAAGAGACCCAGTACTTC,CASNLALAEETQYF
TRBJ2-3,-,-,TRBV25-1,TGTGCCAGCGGGCCGTGGGAGGCGCACACAGATACGCAGTATTTT,CASGPWEAHTDTQYF
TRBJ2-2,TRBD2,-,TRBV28,TGTGCCAGCAGTTACGTGTGGGGGAGGGTAGACACCGGGGAGCTGTTTTTT,CASSYVWGRVDTGELFF
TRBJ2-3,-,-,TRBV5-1,TGCGCCAGCAGCCGGGGGGCTGGGGATACGCAGTATTTT,CASSRGAGDTQYF
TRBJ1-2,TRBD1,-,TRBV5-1,TGCGCCAGCAGCCCAGGGACAGGTTTTATGGAGTATGGCTACACCTTC,CASSPGTGFMEYGYTF
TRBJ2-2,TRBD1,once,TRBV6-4,TGTGCCAGCAGTGAAAGGACAGGGTCCACCGGGGAGCTGTTTTTT,CASSERTGSTGELFF
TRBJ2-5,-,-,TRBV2,TGTGCCAGCAGGACTGATGGGCAGACCCAGTACTTC,CASRTDGQTQYF
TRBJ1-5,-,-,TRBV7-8,TGTGCCAGCAGCACCGGGGCACTCAATCAGCCCCAGCATTTT,CASSTGALNQPQHF
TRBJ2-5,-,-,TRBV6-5,TGTGCCAGCAGTGACACAGAGACCCAGTACTTC,CASSDTETQYF
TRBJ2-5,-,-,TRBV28,TGTGCCAGCCACCCCCGAGGGAGAGGACAAGAGACCCAGTACTTC,CASHPRGRGQETQYF
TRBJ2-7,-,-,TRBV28,TGTGCCAGCACCAGTGGGGTGACCTACGAGCAGTACTTC,CASTSGVTYEQYF
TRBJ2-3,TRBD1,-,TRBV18,TGTGCCAGCTCACCACAGGGGGCGACTAGCACAGATACGCAGTATTTT,CASSPQGATSTDTQYF
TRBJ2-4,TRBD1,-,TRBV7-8,TGTGCCAGCAGCTTAGAGGAAAGGCTGACAGGGCAAGCCAAAAACATTCAGTACTTC,CASSLEERLTGQAKNIQYF
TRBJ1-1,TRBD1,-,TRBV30,TGTGCCTGGGCACAGGGGAGCACTGAAGCTTTCTTT,CAWAQGSTEAFF
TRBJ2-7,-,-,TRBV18,TGTGCCAGCTCACCTACCCGAGAACGTGTCGACGAGCAGTACTTC,CASSPTRERVDEQYF
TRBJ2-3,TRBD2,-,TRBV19,TGTGCCAGTAGTGTTAGCGGGTTTGGTACAGATACGCAGTATTTT,CASSVSGFGTDTQYF
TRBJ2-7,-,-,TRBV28,TGTGCCAGCAGTTTTGTGCAGACTTCCTACGAGCAGTACTTC,CASSFVQTSYEQYF
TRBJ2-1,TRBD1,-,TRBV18,TGTGCCAGCTCACCCGGGACAGGGGGTGGTAATGAGCAGTTCTTC,CASSPGTGGGNEQFF
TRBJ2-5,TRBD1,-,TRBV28,TGTGCCAGCAGTTCCCTGGGACAGGGGGCTTCCCGAGAGACCCAGTACTTC,CASSSLGQGASRETQYF
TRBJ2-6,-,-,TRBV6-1,TGTGCCAGCAGTCCCCGGATCTCTGGGGCCAACGTCCTGACTTTC,CASSPRISGANVLTF
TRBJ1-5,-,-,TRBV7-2,TGTGCCAGCAGCTTAGGGCGATCCCAGGCCCGTGGGCCCCAGCATTTT,CASSLGRSQARGPQHF
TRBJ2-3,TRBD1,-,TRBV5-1,TGCGCCAGCAGCGCGGGACAGGGGAAAGATACGCAGTATTTT,CASSAGQGKDTQYF
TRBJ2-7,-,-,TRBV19,TGTGCCAGTAGTAGGGCTGTAACTTCCTACGAGCAGTACTTC,CASSRAVTSYEQYF
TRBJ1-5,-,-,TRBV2,TGTGCCAGCGTTAGGGAGAATAGCAATCAGCCCCAGCATTTT,CASVRENSNQPQHF
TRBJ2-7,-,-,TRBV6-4,TGTGCCAGCATTTCGGGCAATTTCGCCTACGAGCAGTACTTC,CASISGNFAYEQYF
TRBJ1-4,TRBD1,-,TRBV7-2,TGTGCCAGCAGCTTAGGGCAGGGGGGTGAAAAACTGTTTTTT,CASSLGQGGEKLFF
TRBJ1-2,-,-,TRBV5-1,TGCGCCAGCAGCTTGGGACCGGTTTCAAGTGGCTACACCTTC,CASSLGPVSSGYTF
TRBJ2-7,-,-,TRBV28,TGTGCCAGCAGCCATCCTAGCCGGAGAGGGGCCTACGAGCAGTACTTC,CASSHPSRRGAYEQYF
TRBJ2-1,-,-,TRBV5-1,TGCGCCAGCAGCTACCAGGGGATGGGCAATGAGCAGTTCTTC,CASSYQGMGNEQFF
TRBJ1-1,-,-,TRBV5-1,TGCGCCAGCAGCTTGGCCGCGGGGGCCGAAGCTTTCTTT,CASSLAAGAEAFF
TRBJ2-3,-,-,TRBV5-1,TGCGCCAGCAGCTGGGACAAATCCACAGATACGCAGTATTTT,CASSWDKSTDTQYF
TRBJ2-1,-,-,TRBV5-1,TGCGCCAGCAGCCTACCCCTCTCTGGGGTCAATGAGCAGTTCTTC,CASSLPLSGVNEQFF
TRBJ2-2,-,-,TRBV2,TGTGCCAGCAGCGCCGCAGGGTTTACCGGGGAGCTGTTTTTT,CASSAAGFTGELFF
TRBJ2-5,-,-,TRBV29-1,TGCAGCGTTGAAAAAGGGGACCTCGTGCAGCAGTACTTC,CSVEKGDLVQQYF
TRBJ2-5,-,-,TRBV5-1,TGCGCCAGCAGCTTGTTCGGGTACCAAGAGACCCAGTACTTC,CASSLFGYQETQYF